The 8 T cell receptor beta chains below come from one sample, sequenced in a study of shared clonotypes between healthy human individuals. TCRdb keeps only in-frame clones here, not all; method: immunoSEQ multiplex PCR. The sample holds just over 2,000,000 clones, roughly 94% seen once. The sequenced material came from naive CD4+ T cells sorted from blood. Subset described: CD45RA+ positively selected. These TCRs come from a man younger than 35 in good health.

J is TRBJ2-1 and V is TRBV5-1, with D possibly matching TRBD2 (6 bases). The length of the CDR3 is 20 residues. V dropped 3 bases and J dropped 2 bases, with 27 bases sitting between them. From germline, CDR1 is SGHRS and CDR2 YFSETQ. The CDR3 spells CASSSGSGTAYRGAYNEQFF. CDR3 DNA: TGCGCCAGCAGCTCGGGATCAGGGACCGCTTATCGCGGGGCCTACAATGAGCAGTTCTTC.

The V call is TRBV7-2, the J call TRBJ2-1; 8 positions match TRBD2. CDR1 is SGHTA and CDR2 is FQGNSA in the germline V gene. CDR3 length: 15 amino acids. The junction had 8 bases not matched to a gene; V was cut back by 4 bases and J by 6 bases. CDR3 residues: CASSSPGGPGNEQFF. CDR3 sequence (DNA): TGTGCCAGCAGCTCCCCGGGAGGGCCGGGCAATGAGCAGTTCTTC. The full variable domain, completed using reference TRBV7-2 and TRBJ2-1, is GAGVSQSPSNKVTEKGKDVELRCDPISGHTALYWYRQSLGQGLEFLIYFQGNSAPDKSGLPSDRFSAERTGGSVSTLTIQRTQQEDSAVYLCASSSPGGPGNEQFFGPGTRLTVL.

The chain uses TRBV30 and TRBJ2-7; D is uncertain. Germline CDR1 is GTSNPN and CDR2 is SVGIG (reference sequence). Trimming left V 0 bases short and J 3 bases short, with 3 bases between. CDR3 length equals 11 residues. CDR3 residues: CAWSVVYEQYF. Here the CDR3 DNA reads TGTGCCTGGAGTGTAGTCTACGAGCAGTACTTC.

About this clone itself: The same CDR3 can be traced to other DNA sequences in this sample. V usage is TRBV6-5 and J usage is TRBJ1-2; D is undetermined. There are 15 residues in the CDR3. The V gene's germline CDR1 is MNHEY and CDR2 SVGAGI. Trimming cost V 0 bases and J 0 bases, with 8 bases left between them. The CDR3 coding sequence is TGTGCCAGCAGTTACTCGACGGTGGCTAACTATGGCTACACCTTC. Translated, it gives CASSYSTVANYGYTF.

This clone was detected only once. Distinct nucleotide sequences in the sample also encode this CDR3. The chain couples TRBV5-1 to TRBJ1-4; perhaps TRBD1 as D (5 bases). Germline CDR1 and CDR2: SGHRS and YFSETQ. This CDR3 comprises 13 residues. V lost 5 bases and J 7 bases, leaving 12 bases between the germline ends. DNA for the CDR3: TGCGCCAGCAGGAGGGGCGCAGGTGAAAAACTGTTTTTT. Residues: CASRRGAGEKLFF.

This clone was observed a single time. This chain joins TRBV5-1 and TRBJ2-3; TRBD1 matches at 7 bases. V was clipped by 2 bases and J by 2 bases; unmatched bases: 5. The CDR3 has 15 residues. CDR1 is SGHRS, CDR2 YFSETQ, per germline. The CDR3 sequence: CASSFRQGLTDTQYF. The DNA of the CDR3 is TGCGCCAGCAGCTTCCGACAGGGTCTCACAGATACGCAGTATTTT.

Details on this clone: Possible read error: a much larger clone is one base away. Different DNA sequences within this sample yield the same CDR3. The rearrangement uses TRBV12-5 and TRBJ2-7; D is unresolved. CDR1 and CDR2 from the germline V gene are LGHNT and FRNRAP. The CDR3 is made up of 13 amino acids. The CDR3 here is CASGLESGYEQYF. DNA of the CDR3: TGTGCCAGTGGTTTGGAATCAGGTTACGAGCAGTACTTC.

The rearrangement uses TRBV19 and TRBJ1-6; 8 nucleotides match TRBD1. Unmatched junction bases numbered 4, after V lost 8 bases and J lost 7 bases. The germline V gene encodes CDR1 LNHDA and CDR2 SQIVND (reference sequence). The CDR3 totals 13 residues. The CDR3 nucleotides are TGTGCCAGTTCCGGGACAGGCAATTCACCCCTCCACTTT. Residues: CASSGTGNSPLHF.